This record covers a single TCR beta chain. Its matching antigen is unknown. The data originate from a study of shared clonotypes between healthy human individuals. The study, taken as a whole, reports: An anticipated effect of sequencing depth on clonotype sharing among donors was recognized. All-four-donor shared clonotypes had higher generation probabilities than non-shared clonotypes did. Four donors had about 5% of their naive CD4 clonotypes in common.

Study processing details: Because ImmunoSEQ provided only junction sequences with no quality scores, the filtering differed. TCRdb's copy holds only in-frame clones and misses some; the assay was immunoSEQ multiplex PCR. The V and J calls and clone size were taken over from that table, and D and trimming were inferred from the DNA. The profile shows about 2.1 million clones, approximately 94% of them singletons. There are 14 residues in the CDR3. Deletions cut 0 bases from V and 6 bases from J, with 10 bases between. The germline V gene encodes CDR1 MGHRA and CDR2 YSYEKL. Terminally differentiated effector memory CD45RA+ cells were excluded by CCR7 positive selection of CD45RO-negative cells.

The source of this sequence is a man between 18 and 29 years old in good health. Some clones in this sample may be carry-over from other donors' samples. Sequenced: naive CD8+ T cells from PBMCs. This rearrangement joins TRBV4-1 to TRBJ2-3; no clear D gene. CDR3 nucleotide sequence: TGCGCCAGCAGCCAAGACTCGCCTCGGGATACGCAGTATTTT. It is translated as CASSQDSPRDTQYF.